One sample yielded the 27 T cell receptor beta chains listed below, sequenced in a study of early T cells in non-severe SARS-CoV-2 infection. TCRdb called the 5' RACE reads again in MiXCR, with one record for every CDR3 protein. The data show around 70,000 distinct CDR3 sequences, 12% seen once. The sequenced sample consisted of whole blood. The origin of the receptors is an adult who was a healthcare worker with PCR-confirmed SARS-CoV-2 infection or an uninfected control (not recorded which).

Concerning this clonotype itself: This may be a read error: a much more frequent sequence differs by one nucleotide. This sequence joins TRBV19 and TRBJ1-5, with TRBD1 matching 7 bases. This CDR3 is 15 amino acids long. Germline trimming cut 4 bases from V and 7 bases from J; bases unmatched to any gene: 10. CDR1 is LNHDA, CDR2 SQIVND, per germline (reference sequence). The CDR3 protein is CASSTGTARLQPQHF. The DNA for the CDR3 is TGTGCCAGTAGTACCGGGACAGCGAGATTGCAGCCCCAGCATTTT.

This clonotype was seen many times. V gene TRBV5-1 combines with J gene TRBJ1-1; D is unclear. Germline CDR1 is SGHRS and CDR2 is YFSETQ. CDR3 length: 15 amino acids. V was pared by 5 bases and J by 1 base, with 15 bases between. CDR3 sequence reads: CASRSSRVGNTEAFF. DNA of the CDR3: TGCGCCAGCAGATCATCTCGAGTTGGGAACACTGAAGCTTTCTTT.

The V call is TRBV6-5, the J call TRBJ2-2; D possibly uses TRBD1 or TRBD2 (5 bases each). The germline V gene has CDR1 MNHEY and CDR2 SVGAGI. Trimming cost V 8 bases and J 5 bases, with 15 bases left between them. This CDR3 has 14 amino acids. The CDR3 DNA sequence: TGTGCCAGCCAACTAACTGGGGGAACCGGGGAGCTGTTTTTT. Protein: CASQLTGGTGELFF.

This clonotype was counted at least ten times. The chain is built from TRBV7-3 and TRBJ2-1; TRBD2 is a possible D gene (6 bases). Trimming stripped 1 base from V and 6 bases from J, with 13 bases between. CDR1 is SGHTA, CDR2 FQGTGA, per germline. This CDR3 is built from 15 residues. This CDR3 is CASSLNGGEVNEQFF. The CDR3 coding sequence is TGTGCCAGCAGCTTAAACGGGGGAGAGGTCAATGAGCAGTTCTTC.

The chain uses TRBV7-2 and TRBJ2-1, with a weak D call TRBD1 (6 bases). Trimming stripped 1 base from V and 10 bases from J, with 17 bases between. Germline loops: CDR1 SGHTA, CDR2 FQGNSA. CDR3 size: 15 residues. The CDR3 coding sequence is TGTGCCAGCAGCTTAGAGGGCGGACAGTTCCACGAGCAGTTCTTC. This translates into CASSLEGGQFHEQFF.

The DNA for the CDR3 is TGTGCCAGAAAAGGGGGGGAGCAAGAGACCCAGTACTTC. The encoded protein is CARKGGEQETQYF. V usage is TRBV7-9 and J usage is TRBJ2-5; D perhaps matches TRBD2 (7 bases). Germline V gene sequence: CDR1 SEHNR, CDR2 FQNEAQ (reference sequence). V was trimmed by 9 bases and J by 2 bases, leaving 13 bases between them. The CDR3 is 13 residues long. Full variable domain (outside the CDR3, taken from reference TRBV7-9 and TRBJ2-5): DTGVSQNPRHKITKRGQNVTFRCDPISEHNRLYWYRQTLGQGPEFLTYFQNEAQLEKSRLLSDRFSAERPKGSFSTLEIQRTEQGDSAMYLCARKGGEQETQYFGPGTRLLVL.

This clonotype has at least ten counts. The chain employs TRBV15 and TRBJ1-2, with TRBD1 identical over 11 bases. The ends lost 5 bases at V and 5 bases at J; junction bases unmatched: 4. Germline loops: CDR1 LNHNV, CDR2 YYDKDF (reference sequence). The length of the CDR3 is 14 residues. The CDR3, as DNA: TGTGCCACCAGCCCGGACAGGGGGCCATATGGCTACACCTTC. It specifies CATSPDRGPYGYTF.

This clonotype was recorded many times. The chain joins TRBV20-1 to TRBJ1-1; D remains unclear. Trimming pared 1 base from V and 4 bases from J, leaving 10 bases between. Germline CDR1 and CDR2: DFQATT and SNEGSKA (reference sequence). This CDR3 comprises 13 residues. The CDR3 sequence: CSARGSSVTEAFF. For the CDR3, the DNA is TGCAGTGCTAGAGGTTCATCGGTCACTGAAGCTTTCTTT.

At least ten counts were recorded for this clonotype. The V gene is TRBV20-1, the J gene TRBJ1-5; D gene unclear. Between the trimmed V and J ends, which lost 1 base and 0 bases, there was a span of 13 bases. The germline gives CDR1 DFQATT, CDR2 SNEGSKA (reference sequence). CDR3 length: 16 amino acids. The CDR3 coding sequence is TGCAGTGCTAGAGTCCAAACTGGGGTTAGCAATCAGCCCCAGCATTTT. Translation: CSARVQTGVSNQPQHF.

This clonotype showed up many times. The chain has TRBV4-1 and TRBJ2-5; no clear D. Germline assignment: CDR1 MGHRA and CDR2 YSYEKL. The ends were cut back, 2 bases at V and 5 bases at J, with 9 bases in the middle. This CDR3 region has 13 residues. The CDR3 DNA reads TGCGCCAGCAGCCAAACAATGCACGAGACCCAGTACTTC. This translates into CASSQTMHETQYF.

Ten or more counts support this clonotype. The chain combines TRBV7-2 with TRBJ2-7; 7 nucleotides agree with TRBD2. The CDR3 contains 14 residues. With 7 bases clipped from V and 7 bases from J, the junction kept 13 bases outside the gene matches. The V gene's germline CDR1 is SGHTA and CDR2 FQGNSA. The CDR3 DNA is TGTGCCAGCACTAGGGCCAGCGGGGTCGGGGAGCAGTACTTC. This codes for CASTRASGVGEQYF.

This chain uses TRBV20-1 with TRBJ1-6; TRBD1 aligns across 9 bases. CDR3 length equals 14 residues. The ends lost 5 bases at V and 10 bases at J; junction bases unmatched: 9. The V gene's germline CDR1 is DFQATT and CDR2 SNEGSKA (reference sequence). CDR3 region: CSAPQGQGISPLHF. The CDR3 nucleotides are TGCAGTGCTCCCCAGGGACAGGGTATCTCACCCCTCCACTTT.

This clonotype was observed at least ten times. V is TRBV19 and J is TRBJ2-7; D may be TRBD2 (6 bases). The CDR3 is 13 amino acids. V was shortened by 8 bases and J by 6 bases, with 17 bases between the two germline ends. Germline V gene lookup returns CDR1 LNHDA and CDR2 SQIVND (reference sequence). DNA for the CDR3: TGTGCCAGTGCCCAGGGAGGTCTTTCCGAGCAGTACTTC. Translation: CASAQGGLSEQYF.

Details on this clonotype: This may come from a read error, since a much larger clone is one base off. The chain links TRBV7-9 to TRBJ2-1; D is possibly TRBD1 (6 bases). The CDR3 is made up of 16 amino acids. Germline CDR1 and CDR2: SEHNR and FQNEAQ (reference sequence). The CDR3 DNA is TGTGTCAGCAGCTTAAAGGGGGAGATCTCCTACAATGAGCAGTTCTTC. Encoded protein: CVSSLKGEISYNEQFF.

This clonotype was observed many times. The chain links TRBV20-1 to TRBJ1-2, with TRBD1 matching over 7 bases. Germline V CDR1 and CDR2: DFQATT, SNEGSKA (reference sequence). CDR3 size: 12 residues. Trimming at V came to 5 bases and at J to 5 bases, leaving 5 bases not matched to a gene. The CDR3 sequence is CSAAGTVYGYTF. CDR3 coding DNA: TGCAGTGCTGCCGGGACAGTGTATGGCTACACCTTC.

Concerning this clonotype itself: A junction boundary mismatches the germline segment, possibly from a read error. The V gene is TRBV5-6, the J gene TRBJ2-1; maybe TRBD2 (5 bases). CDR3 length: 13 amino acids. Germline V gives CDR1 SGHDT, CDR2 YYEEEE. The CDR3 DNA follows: TGTGCCAGCAGCTTTCCAGCGGAAAATGAACAGTTCTTC. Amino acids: CASSFPAENEQFF. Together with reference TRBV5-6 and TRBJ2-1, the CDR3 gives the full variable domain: DAGVTQSPTHLIKTRGQQVTLRCSPKSGHDTVSWYQQALGQGPQFIFQYYEEEERQRGNFPDRFSGHQFPNYSSELNVNALLLGDSALYLCASSFPAENEQFFGPGTRLTVL.

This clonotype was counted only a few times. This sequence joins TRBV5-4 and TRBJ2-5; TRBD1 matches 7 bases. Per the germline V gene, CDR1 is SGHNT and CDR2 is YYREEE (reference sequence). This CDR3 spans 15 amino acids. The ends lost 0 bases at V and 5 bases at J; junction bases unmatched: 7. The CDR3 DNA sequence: TGTGCCAGCAGCTTGGAGAGGGGGCAGTTGGAGACCCAGTACTTC. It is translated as CASSLERGQLETQYF.

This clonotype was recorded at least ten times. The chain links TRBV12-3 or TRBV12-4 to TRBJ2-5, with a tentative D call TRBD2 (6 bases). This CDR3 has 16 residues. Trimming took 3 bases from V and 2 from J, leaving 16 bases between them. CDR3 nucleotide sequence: TGTGCCAGCAGTTTGGGTCCTTCGGGACTGCAAGAGACCCAGTACTTC. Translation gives CASSLGPSGLQETQYF.

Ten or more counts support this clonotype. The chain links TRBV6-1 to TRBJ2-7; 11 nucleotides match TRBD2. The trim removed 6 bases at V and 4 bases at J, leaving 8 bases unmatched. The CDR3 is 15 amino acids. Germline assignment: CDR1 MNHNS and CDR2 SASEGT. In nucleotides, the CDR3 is TGTGCCAGCAGCGTGGGACTAGCGGAGGGGTACGAGCAGTACTTC. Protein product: CASSVGLAEGYEQYF.

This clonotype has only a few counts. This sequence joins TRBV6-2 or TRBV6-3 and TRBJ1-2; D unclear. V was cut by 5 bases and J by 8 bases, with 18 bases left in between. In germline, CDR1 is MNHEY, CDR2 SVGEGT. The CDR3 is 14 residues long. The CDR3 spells CASSLTGVLEGYTF. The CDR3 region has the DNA TGTGCCAGCAGTCTAACCGGGGTCTTAGAAGGCTACACCTTC.

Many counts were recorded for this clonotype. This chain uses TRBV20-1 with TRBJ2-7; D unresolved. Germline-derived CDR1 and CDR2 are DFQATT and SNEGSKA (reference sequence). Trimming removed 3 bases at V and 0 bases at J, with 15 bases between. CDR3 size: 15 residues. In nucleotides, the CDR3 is TGCAGTGCTAGTGCCGTTAACCACGGCTCCTACGAGCAGTACTTC. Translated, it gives CSASAVNHGSYEQYF.

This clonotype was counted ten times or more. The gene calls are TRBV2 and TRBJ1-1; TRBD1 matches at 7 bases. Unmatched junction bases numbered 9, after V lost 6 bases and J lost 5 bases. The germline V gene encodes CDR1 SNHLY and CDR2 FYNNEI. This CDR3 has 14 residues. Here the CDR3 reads CASSQQGTPTEAFF. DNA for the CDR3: TGTGCCAGCAGCCAACAGGGGACCCCTACTGAAGCTTTCTTT.

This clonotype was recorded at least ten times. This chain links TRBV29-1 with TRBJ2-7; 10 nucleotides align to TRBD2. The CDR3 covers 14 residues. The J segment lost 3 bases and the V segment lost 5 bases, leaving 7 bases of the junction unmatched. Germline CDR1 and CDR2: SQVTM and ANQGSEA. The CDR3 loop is CSVRGLALGYEQYF. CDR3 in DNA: TGCAGCGTTAGGGGACTAGCGTTAGGCTACGAGCAGTACTTC.

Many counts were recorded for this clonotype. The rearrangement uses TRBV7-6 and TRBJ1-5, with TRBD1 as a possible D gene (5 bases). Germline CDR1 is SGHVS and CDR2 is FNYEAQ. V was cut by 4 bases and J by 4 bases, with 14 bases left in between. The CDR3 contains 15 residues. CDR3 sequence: CASSSSRTPNQPQHF. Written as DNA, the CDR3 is TGTGCCAGCAGCTCCTCGCGGACACCTAATCAGCCCCAGCATTTT. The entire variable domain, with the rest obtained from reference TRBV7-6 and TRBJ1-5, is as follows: GAGVSQSPRYKVTKRGQDVALRCDPISGHVSLYWYRQALGQGPEFLTYFNYEAQQDKSGLPNDRFSAERPEGSISTLTIQRTEQRDSAMYRCASSSSRTPNQPQHFGDGTRLSIL.

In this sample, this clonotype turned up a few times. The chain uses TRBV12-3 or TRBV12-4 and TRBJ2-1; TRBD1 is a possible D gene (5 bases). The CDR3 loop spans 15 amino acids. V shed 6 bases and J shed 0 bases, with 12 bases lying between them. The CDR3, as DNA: TGTGCCAGCAGGATACAGGTGAACTCCTACAATGAGCAGTTCTTC. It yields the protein CASRIQVNSYNEQFF.

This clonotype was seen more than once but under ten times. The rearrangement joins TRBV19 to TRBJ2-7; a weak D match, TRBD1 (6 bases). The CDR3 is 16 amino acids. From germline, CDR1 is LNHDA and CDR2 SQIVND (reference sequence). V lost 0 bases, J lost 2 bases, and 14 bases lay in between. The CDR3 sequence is CASSIETGPPPYEQYF. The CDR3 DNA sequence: TGTGCCAGTAGTATAGAGACAGGCCCACCGCCCTACGAGCAGTACTTC. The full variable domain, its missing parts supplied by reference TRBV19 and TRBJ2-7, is DGGITQSPKYLFRKEGQNVTLSCEQNLNHDAMYWYRQDPGQGLRLIYYSQIVNDFQKGDIAEGYSVSREKKESFPLTVTSAQKNPTAFYLCASSIETGPPPYEQYFGPGTRLTVT.

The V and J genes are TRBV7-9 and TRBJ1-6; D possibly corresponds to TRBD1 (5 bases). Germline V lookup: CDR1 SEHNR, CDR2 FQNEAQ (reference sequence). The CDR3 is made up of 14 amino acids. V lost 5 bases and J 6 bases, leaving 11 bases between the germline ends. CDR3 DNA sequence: TGTGCCAGCAGCCCCCCGACAGTTAATTCACCCCTCCACTTT. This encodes CASSPPTVNSPLHF.